Listed below are T cell receptor beta chains from one sample, sequenced in a study of blood T cell repertoires in COVID-19. Profiling relied on immunoSEQ multiplex PCR, and the TCRdb table lists in-frame clones only, not all of them. The table has over 130,000 clones, about 87% seen once. Sequenced input: peripheral blood. The receptors stem from a human donor in a cohort sampled during active COVID-19. The CDR3 runs from the conserved cysteine through the conserved F or W.

v_gene: TRBV28; j_gene: TRBJ1-1; len: 14; CDR3aa: CASSGPTGGTEAFF
v_gene: TRBV30; j_gene: TRBJ1-1; len: 13; CDR3aa: CAWTTGVNTEAFF
v_gene: TRBV29-1; j_gene: TRBJ1-2; len: 11; CDR3aa: CSVYQGNGYTF
v_gene: TRBV25-1; j_gene: TRBJ1-1; len: 13; CDR3aa: CASTLGGTGLAFF
v_gene: TRBV2; j_gene: TRBJ1-2; len: 12; CDR3aa: CASRFYRGGYTF
v_gene: TRBV10-3; j_gene: TRBJ2-3; len: 15; CDR3aa: CAIRKTSGSTDTQYF
v_gene: TRBV28; j_gene: TRBJ1-5; len: 16; CDR3aa: CASSFRSRLGDQPQHF
v_gene: TRBV9; j_gene: TRBJ2-1; len: 15; CDR3aa: CASSVAQGSLNEQFF
v_gene: TRBV27; j_gene: TRBJ2-1; len: 18; CDR3aa: CASSLRVPSVSSYNEQFF
v_gene: TRBV3-1/TRBV3-2; j_gene: TRBJ2-7; len: 16; CDR3aa: CASSHLPGSLSYEQYF
v_gene: TRBV19; j_gene: TRBJ1-1; len: 15; CDR3aa: CASSIGTGGNTEAFF
v_gene: TRBV7-3; j_gene: TRBJ2-1; len: 17; CDR3aa: CASSPRGGLAVYNEQFF
v_gene: TRBV7-3; j_gene: TRBJ2-5; len: 13; CDR3aa: CASSLEGRGTQYF
v_gene: TRBV18; j_gene: TRBJ2-3; len: 14; CDR3aa: CASSPGQGPDTQYF
v_gene: TRBV29-1; j_gene: TRBJ1-2; len: 15; CDR3aa: CSVEDRDREGYGYTF
v_gene: TRBV5-1; j_gene: TRBJ2-5; len: 16; CDR3aa: CASSSTPRGFIETQYF
v_gene: TRBV4-1; j_gene: TRBJ1-3; len: 14; CDR3aa: CASSQEKYGNTIYF
v_gene: TRBV6-6; j_gene: TRBJ2-1; len: 15; CDR3aa: CATQGRAGAYNEQFF
v_gene: TRBV19; j_gene: TRBJ1-1; len: 14; CDR3aa: CASSIEGASTEAFF
v_gene: TRBV27; j_gene: TRBJ2-2; len: 18; CDR3aa: CASSLTSGGAWGTGELFF